Described below is a single T cell receptor beta chain sequence and its context. Its antigen remains unidentified. No base quality values were provided; no much bigger clone lies one nucleotide off. For sequencing of the TCRbeta CDR3 region, genomic DNA was extracted from the sorted cells. The immunoSEQ Assay was used for sequencing of TCRbeta CDR3 regions. TCRdb provides this immuneACCESS table in a form limited to in-frame rearrangements. Some clones are lacking; in checked studies, under half of them reflect an unresolved V gene, and why the rest are absent is not known. Here the sample has 70,000 to 85,000 clones; 85% to 95% occur a single time. Approximately 5% of the sample comes from the top ten. The trial excluded patients who had a history of autoimmune disease or were on systemic immunosuppression. In every dose cohort, peripheral blood was drawn for TCR sequencing at baseline, cycle 4 day 1, and cycle 7 day 1. Samples came from an open-label, multicenter, first-in-human phase I dose-escalation trial of ivuxolimab. Adults with locally advanced or metastatic head and neck squamous cell, hepatocellular, melanoma or renal cell carcinoma were enrolled in the trial. Before TCR sequencing, CD4+ T cells and CD8+ T cells were sorted from peripheral blood as separate populations.

The sample originates from a study of OX40 agonist ivuxolimab in advanced cancers. Background on the whole study: Ivuxolimab was a fully human IgG2 agonistic monoclonal antibody targeting the costimulatory receptor OX40 (CD134). Peripheral TCRbeta sequencing was intended to test whether TCR sequence diversity was altered and clonal T-cell expansion was caused by ivuxolimab. Intravenous ivuxolimab was administered to patients every 2 weeks at six dose levels: 0.01, 0.1, 0.3, 1.5, 3 and 10 mg/kg. The paper covers the monotherapy dose-escalation part of the phase I ivuxolimab trial, which included N of about 50 patients. In the dose-escalation cohort, 82.7% of patients were male, and the mean age was around 65 years with a range of roughly 20 to 79. Partial responses occurred in three dose-escalation patients, of whom one had hepatocellular carcinoma and two had cutaneous melanoma. Prior anti-PD-1, anti-PD-L1 or anti-CTLA-4 therapy was permitted, and about two fifths of dose-escalation patients had received checkpoint inhibitors. Among the roughly 50 dose-escalation patients, about 19 had hepatocellular carcinoma, approximately 15 melanoma, 9 renal cell carcinoma and 9 head and neck cancer.

The paper's findings and limits, for the study overall: After ivuxolimab, CD8+ T cells had more expanded clones than CD4+ T cells on average. Low levels of normalized T-cell clonal expansion were also seen in some patients who did not respond. In partial responders in the 0.1-3.0 mg/kg groups, normalized peripheral clonal expansion was found to be among the lowest, especially among CD8+ T cells. Clonal expansion of both CD4+ and CD8+ blood T cells was observed from baseline to week 6 at doses 0.1 to 3.0 mg/kg. Antigen specificity was not determined for the clonally expanded peripheral T cells.

The CDR3 contains 15 residues, cysteine and phenylalanine counted. CDR3 DNA is the only sequence kept; it has 45 bases, read in frame from the first base. Here V drops 0 bases and J drops 6 bases, and the junction holds 8 bases not matched to any gene. The germline V gene supplies CDR1 SGHTS and CDR2 YDEGEE. The chain is encoded by TRBV5-8 joined to TRBJ1-2, with 7 bases matching TRBD1. The sequence derives from an adult with an advanced solid tumor such as melanoma, head and neck, liver or kidney cancer. This material consisted of CD4+ or CD8+ T cells sorted from blood, taken in a trial of the OX40 agonist ivuxolimab. The CDR3 protein is CASSLARQGGNGYTF. The nucleotides are TGTGCCAGCAGCTTGGCCCGACAGGGAGGTAATGGCTACACCTTC.